This is a list of T cell receptor beta chains from one sample in a study of blood T cell repertoires in COVID-19. TCRdb's copy holds only in-frame clones and misses some; the assay was immunoSEQ multiplex PCR. The sample has some 380,000 clones; around 90% are singletons. Sequences were obtained from peripheral blood. Source of these receptors: a man between 18 and 29 years old with active or convalescent COVID-19. The CDR3 runs from the conserved cysteine through the conserved F or W. The order of the fields is clone size, D gene, V gene, J gene, CDR3 protein, CDR3 DNA. A D gene is named only where the DNA matches it firmly. A row's size may be missing; if present it is once, few, many or a size class.

clone_size: .; d_call: TRBD1; v_call: TRBV5-1; j_call: TRBJ1-1; cdr3_aa: CASSSADRATEAFF; cdr3_nt: TGCGCCAGCAGCTCAGCTGACAGGGCAACTGAAGCTTTCTTT
clone_size: .; d_call: .; v_call: TRBV5-1; j_call: TRBJ2-7; cdr3_aa: CASSLDRPSYEQYF; cdr3_nt: TGCGCCAGCAGCCTCGACAGGCCCTCCTACGAGCAGTACTTC
clone_size: .; d_call: TRBD2; v_call: TRBV3-1/TRBV3-2; j_call: TRBJ2-7; cdr3_aa: CASRRTSGSPYEQYF; cdr3_nt: TGTGCCAGCAGAAGAACTAGCGGGAGCCCCTACGAGCAGTACTTC
clone_size: .; d_call: .; v_call: TRBV6-4; j_call: TRBJ1-1; cdr3_aa: CASRPREGGTEAFF; cdr3_nt: TGTGCCAGCAGGCCTCGGGAAGGGGGCACTGAAGCTTTCTTT
clone_size: .; d_call: TRBD1; v_call: TRBV28; j_call: TRBJ2-5; cdr3_aa: CASSQVIRGRRFRETQYF; cdr3_nt: TGTGCCAGCAGTCAGGTCATAAGGGGGCGCCGGTTTCGGGAGACCCAGTACTTC
clone_size: .; d_call: .; v_call: TRBV29-1; j_call: TRBJ1-2; cdr3_aa: CSVGPPDSYGYTF; cdr3_nt: TGCAGCGTCGGCCCGCCGGACAGCTATGGCTACACCTTC
clone_size: once; d_call: TRBD1; v_call: TRBV7-2; j_call: TRBJ1-1; cdr3_aa: CASRTGVLNTEAFF; cdr3_nt: TGTGCCAGCCGAACAGGGGTTTTGAACACTGAAGCTTTCTTT
clone_size: few; d_call: .; v_call: TRBV19; j_call: TRBJ1-6; cdr3_aa: CASKDSSYNSPLHF; cdr3_nt: TGTGCCAGTAAAGACAGCTCCTATAATTCACCCCTCCACTTT
clone_size: .; d_call: TRBD2; v_call: TRBV7-8; j_call: TRBJ2-4; cdr3_aa: CASSYSGGVAKNIQYF; cdr3_nt: TGTGCCAGCAGCTATAGCGGGGGCGTAGCCAAAAACATTCAGTACTTC
clone_size: .; d_call: TRBD1; v_call: TRBV2; j_call: TRBJ2-7; cdr3_aa: CASSWDRYYEQYF; cdr3_nt: TGTGCCAGCAGCTGGGACAGGTACTACGAGCAGTACTTC
clone_size: .; d_call: .; v_call: TRBV11-1; j_call: TRBJ2-7; cdr3_aa: CASSLGQKPSYEQYF; cdr3_nt: TGTGCCAGCAGCTTAGGGCAGAAACCCTCCTACGAGCAGTACTTC
clone_size: .; d_call: TRBD1; v_call: TRBV25-1; j_call: TRBJ1-2; cdr3_aa: CASSTLGTGGAYGYTF; cdr3_nt: TGTGCCAGCAGTACCCTCGGGACAGGGGGCGCGTATGGCTACACCTTC
clone_size: .; d_call: TRBD1; v_call: TRBV6-4; j_call: TRBJ2-3; cdr3_aa: CASSGTGRDTQYF; cdr3_nt: TGTGCCAGCAGTGGGACAGGAAGGGATACGCAGTATTTT
clone_size: .; d_call: .; v_call: TRBV11-2; j_call: TRBJ2-5; cdr3_aa: CASIMTGLGEETQYF; cdr3_nt: TGTGCCAGCATCATGACAGGCTTGGGCGAAGAGACCCAGTACTTC
clone_size: .; d_call: .; v_call: TRBV4-3; j_call: TRBJ1-1; cdr3_aa: CASSRTLNTEAFF; cdr3_nt: TGCGCCAGCAGCAGAACACTGAACACTGAAGCTTTCTTT
clone_size: .; d_call: .; v_call: TRBV19; j_call: TRBJ1-5; cdr3_aa: CASLNGGGNQPQHF; cdr3_nt: TGTGCCAGTCTAAACGGGGGGGGCAATCAGCCCCAGCATTTT
clone_size: .; d_call: .; v_call: TRBV28; j_call: TRBJ1-4; cdr3_aa: CASSIRQATNEKLFF; cdr3_nt: TGTGCCAGCAGTATTCGACAGGCAACTAATGAAAAACTGTTTTTT
clone_size: .; d_call: .; v_call: TRBV5-1; j_call: TRBJ1-1; cdr3_aa: CASASLGSGTEAFF; cdr3_nt: TGCGCCAGCGCCAGTCTAGGGTCGGGGACTGAAGCTTTCTTT
clone_size: .; d_call: .; v_call: TRBV11-2; j_call: TRBJ1-3; cdr3_aa: CASSYLRSGNTIYF; cdr3_nt: TGTGCCAGCAGTTACCTACGCTCTGGAAACACCATATATTTT
clone_size: .; d_call: TRBD2; v_call: TRBV7-3; j_call: TRBJ2-3; cdr3_aa: CASSLSGGGDTQYF; cdr3_nt: TGTGCCAGCAGCCTTAGCGGGGGTGGGGATACGCAGTATTTT
clone_size: .; d_call: .; v_call: TRBV7-9; j_call: TRBJ1-5; cdr3_aa: CASSLGSGWQPQHF; cdr3_nt: TGTGCCAGCAGCTTAGGGTCAGGGTGGCAGCCCCAGCATTTT
clone_size: few; d_call: .; v_call: TRBV7-9; j_call: TRBJ1-2; cdr3_aa: CASSLGETLGYTF; cdr3_nt: TGTGCCAGCAGCTTAGGGGAGACTTTAGGCTACACCTTC